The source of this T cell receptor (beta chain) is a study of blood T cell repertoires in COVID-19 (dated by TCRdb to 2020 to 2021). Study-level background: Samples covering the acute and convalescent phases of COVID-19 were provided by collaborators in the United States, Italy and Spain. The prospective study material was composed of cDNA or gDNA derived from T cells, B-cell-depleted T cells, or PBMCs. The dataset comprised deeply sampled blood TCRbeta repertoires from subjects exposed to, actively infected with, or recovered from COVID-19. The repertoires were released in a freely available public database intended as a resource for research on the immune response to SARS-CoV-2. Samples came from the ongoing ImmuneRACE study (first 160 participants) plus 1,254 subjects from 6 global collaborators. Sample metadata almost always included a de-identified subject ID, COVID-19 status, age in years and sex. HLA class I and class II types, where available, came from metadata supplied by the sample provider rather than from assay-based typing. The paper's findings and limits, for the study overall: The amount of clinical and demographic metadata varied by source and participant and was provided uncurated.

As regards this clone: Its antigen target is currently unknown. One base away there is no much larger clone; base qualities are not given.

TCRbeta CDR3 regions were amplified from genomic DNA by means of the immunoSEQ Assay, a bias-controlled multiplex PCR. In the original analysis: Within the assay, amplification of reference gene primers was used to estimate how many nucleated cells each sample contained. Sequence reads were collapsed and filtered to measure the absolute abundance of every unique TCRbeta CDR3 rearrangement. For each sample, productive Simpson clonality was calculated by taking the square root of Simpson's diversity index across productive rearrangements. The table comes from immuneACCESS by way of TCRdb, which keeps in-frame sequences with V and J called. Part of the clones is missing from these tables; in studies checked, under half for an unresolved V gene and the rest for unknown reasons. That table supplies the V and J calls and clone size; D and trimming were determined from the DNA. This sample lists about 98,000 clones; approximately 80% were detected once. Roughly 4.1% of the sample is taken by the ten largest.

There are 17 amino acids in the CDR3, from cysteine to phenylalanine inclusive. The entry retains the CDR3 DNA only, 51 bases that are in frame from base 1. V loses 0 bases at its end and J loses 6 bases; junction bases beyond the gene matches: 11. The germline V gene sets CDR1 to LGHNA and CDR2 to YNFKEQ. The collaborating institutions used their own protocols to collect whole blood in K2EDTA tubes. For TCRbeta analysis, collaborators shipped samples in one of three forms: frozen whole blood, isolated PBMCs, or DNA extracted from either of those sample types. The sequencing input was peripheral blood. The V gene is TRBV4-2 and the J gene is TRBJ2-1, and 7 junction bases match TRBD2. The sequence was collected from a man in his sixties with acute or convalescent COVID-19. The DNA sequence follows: TGTGCCAGCAGCCAAGATCTCGGGGGGAGCTTGGGCAATGAGCAGTTCTTC. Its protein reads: CASSQDLGGSLGNEQFF.